This T cell receptor (beta chain) was captured by sequencing in a study of blood T cell repertoires in COVID-19. The germline CDR1 and CDR2 sequences are SEHNR and FQNEAQ (reference sequence). This CDR3 contains 15 residues. V dropped 5 bases and J dropped 3; count of bases not matched to a gene: 6. TCRdb's copy holds only in-frame clones and misses some; the assay was immunoSEQ multiplex PCR. Of tens of thousands of clones listed, about four fifths are singletons. The sequenced sample consisted of peripheral blood. The clonotype comes from a man aged 65 to 79 with COVID-19, enrolled during active disease. This chain links TRBV7-9 with TRBJ2-7; 11 nucleotides agree with TRBD2. The CDR3 DNA sequence: TGTGCCAGCAGCCGTTCTAGCGGGGGGCTCTACGAGCAGTACTTC. Residues: CASSRSSGGLYEQYF. The variable domain in full, with the rest retrieved from reference TRBV7-9 and TRBJ2-7, is DTGVSQNPRHKITKRGQNVTFRCDPISEHNRLYWYRQTLGQGPEFLTYFQNEAQLEKSRLLSDRFSAERPKGSFSTLEIQRTEQGDSAMYLCASSRSSGGLYEQYFGPGTRLTVT.